The clone carrying this T cell receptor beta chain was recorded at least ten times. This sample was included in a study of early T cells in non-severe SARS-CoV-2 infection. The overall study: Chains were unpaired, as sequencing was done on bulk RNA from unsorted whole blood.

TCRdb ran MiXCR on the 5' RACE reads and lists one entry per CDR3 protein. The sample consists of some 57,000 distinct CDR3 sequences, 4.5% to 7% of them appearing once. The sequencing input was whole blood. The TCR sequence derives from an adult who was a healthcare worker with PCR-confirmed SARS-CoV-2 infection or an uninfected control (not recorded which).

The CDR3 DNA follows: TGTGCCAGCAGCTTAAGCAGCGCGACTAGGGAGCAGTACTTC. Translated, it gives CASSLSSATREQYF. This chain connects TRBV7-2 to TRBJ2-7; TRBD2 might be the D (6 bases). The CDR3 extends over 14 amino acids. V shed 2 bases and J shed 7 bases, with 15 bases lying between them. Germline values: CDR1 SGHTA, CDR2 FQGNSA.